A selection of T cell receptor beta chains follows, all from one sample in a study of T cell responses to AZD1222 COVID-19 vaccine. Using immunoSEQ multiplex PCR, the repertoire was profiled, and TCRdb retains in-frame clones only, with some absent. The sample yields 160,000 or so clones, over 70% seen once. Here the sequenced sample was peripheral blood, taken 28 days after the second AZD1222 dose. The receptors stem from an adult who received the AZD1222 COVID-19 vaccine. Each CDR3 is given with its conserved first and last residue. The D gene is left open where the match is weak. The listing skips clone size in some rows; elsewhere it reads once, few, many or a size class.

D gene	V gene	J gene	clone size	CDR3 protein	CDR3 DNA
-	TRBV28	TRBJ1-1	-	CASSAWGGSPEAFF	TGTGCCAGCAGTGCCTGGGGCGGAAGTCCTGAAGCTTTCTTT
TRBD2	TRBV6-5	TRBJ2-3	once	CASSLTSGIADTQYF	TGTGCCAGCAGCCTGACTAGCGGGATCGCAGATACGCAGTATTTT
-	TRBV3-1/TRBV3-2	TRBJ2-5	-	CASSLGTVQETQYF	TGTGCCAGCAGCCTGGGGACGGTCCAAGAGACCCAGTACTTC
-	TRBV27	TRBJ2-1	-	CASSFANYNEQFF	TGTGCCAGCAGTTTCGCGAATTACAATGAGCAGTTCTTC
TRBD2	TRBV14	TRBJ2-1	-	CASSPLGLASGNEQFF	TGTGCCAGCAGCCCTCTCGGACTAGCCTCGGGGAATGAGCAGTTCTTC
TRBD1	TRBV28	TRBJ2-3	-	CASSGTGELQITDTQYF	TGTGCCAGCAGCGGGACAGGGGAACTCCAAATCACAGATACGCAGTATTTT
-	TRBV3-1/TRBV3-2	TRBJ2-7	-	CASSQGEGEQYF	TGTGCCAGCAGCCAAGGAGAGGGCGAGCAGTACTTC
TRBD1	TRBV7-8	TRBJ1-2	-	CASSLDRGSNHGYTF	TGTGCCAGCAGCTTAGACAGGGGCAGTAATCATGGCTACACCTTC
-	TRBV3-1/TRBV3-2	TRBJ1-6	-	CASSQVSDSNSPLHF	TGTGCCAGCAGCCAAGTCAGTGACAGTAATTCACCCCTCCACTTT
-	TRBV28	TRBJ2-3	-	CASSFPGAGTDTQYF	TGTGCCAGCAGTTTCCCGGGAGCAGGCACAGATACGCAGTATTTT
TRBD1	TRBV28	TRBJ1-1	-	CASSLDRVVTEAFF	TGTGCCAGCAGTTTAGACAGGGTGGTAACTGAAGCTTTCTTT
-	TRBV6-6	TRBJ2-7	-	CASSYGGFGEQYF	TGTGCCAGCAGTTACGGGGGATTCGGCGAGCAGTACTTC
-	TRBV14	TRBJ2-5	-	CASSQSSYDQETQYF	TGTGCCAGCAGCCAGTCCAGCTACGACCAAGAGACCCAGTACTTC
-	TRBV28	TRBJ1-5	-	CASSFRNQPQHF	TGTGCCAGCAGTTTTAGAAATCAGCCCCAGCATTTT
TRBD1	TRBV10-3	TRBJ2-5	-	CAIRPGQGKETQYF	TGTGCCATCAGGCCCGGACAGGGTAAAGAGACCCAGTACTTC
-	TRBV6-2/TRBV6-3	TRBJ2-2	-	CASSYSTIGELFF	TGTGCCAGCAGTTACTCGACCATCGGGGAGCTGTTTTTT
-	TRBV19	TRBJ1-4	-	CASSLGEGRIYEKLFF	TGTGCCAGTAGCCTCGGGGAGGGACGTATTTATGAAAAACTGTTTTTT
-	TRBV3-1/TRBV3-2	TRBJ2-2	-	CASSQWGTTGELFF	TGTGCCAGCAGCCAATGGGGTACCACCGGGGAGCTGTTTTTT
TRBD1	TRBV9	TRBJ1-2	-	CASSTRDSFNYGYTF	TGTGCCAGCAGCACCCGGGACAGTTTTAACTATGGCTACACCTTC
-	TRBV4-3	TRBJ1-1	-	CASSQGTLEAFF	TGCGCCAGCAGCCAAGGGACACTTGAAGCTTTCTTT
-	TRBV7-7	TRBJ2-5	-	CASSLGSQLGTQYF	TGTGCTAGCAGCTTGGGCTCCCAGTTGGGGACCCAGTACTTC
TRBD2	TRBV5-4	TRBJ2-5	-	CASSLPSGRFEETQYF	TGTGCCAGCAGCTTGCCTAGCGGGAGGTTTGAAGAGACCCAGTACTTC
TRBD1	TRBV6-2/TRBV6-3	TRBJ2-2	-	CASSSTGVGTGELFF	TGTGCCAGCAGCTCAACAGGGGTCGGGACCGGGGAGCTGTTTTTT
-	TRBV15	TRBJ1-5	-	CATSRGSGRGSNQPQHF	TGTGCCACCAGCAGAGGCAGCGGGCGGGGAAGCAATCAGCCCCAGCATTTT
TRBD1	TRBV5-4	TRBJ1-2	-	CASSEGQGLDYTF	TGTGCCAGCAGCGAGGGACAGGGATTAGACTACACCTTC
-	TRBV10-1	TRBJ2-7	few	CASSERNYEQYF	TGCGCCAGCAGTGAGAGAAACTACGAGCAGTACTTC
TRBD1	TRBV7-7	TRBJ2-2	-	CASSSSTGSGGELFF	TGTGCTAGCAGCTCATCGACAGGGTCAGGCGGGGAGCTGTTTTTT
-	TRBV19	TRBJ2-7	-	CASSILGTHEQYF	TGTGCCAGTAGTATATTAGGGACCCACGAGCAGTACTTC
TRBD1	TRBV19	TRBJ2-6	-	CASKSGGPNSGANVLTF	TGTGCCAGTAAGTCAGGGGGCCCTAACTCTGGGGCCAACGTCCTGACTTTC
-	TRBV7-3	TRBJ1-1	-	CASSLTGRTEAFF	TGTGCCAGCAGCCTTACTGGGAGAACTGAAGCTTTCTTT